The rows below give T cell receptor beta chains drawn from one sample of a study of blood T cells in healthy people across ages. MiXCR, applied by TCRdb to the 5' RACE reads, yields one record per CDR3 protein. In the table there are 540,000 or so distinct CDR3 sequences, 27% of which are singletons. The sequenced sample consisted of blood. Every receptor here comes from a woman between 65 and 79 years old in good health. The CDR3 runs from the conserved cysteine through the conserved F or W. The D gene is left open where the match is weak. Size values are once, few and many counts, or a class for expanded clones, and some rows have none.

TGCGCCAGCAGCATTGGACAGACTTCTACCTGCGAGCAGTACTTC,CASSIGQTSTCEQYF,few,TRBV5-1,.,TRBJ2-7
TGTGCCAGCCGCGTTGGCTCCCACACCGGGGAGCTGTTTTTT,CASRVGSHTGELFF,.,TRBV13,.,TRBJ2-2
TGTGCCAGCAGTGAAGCTCGAGAAAATGGAAAACTGTTTTTT,CASSEARENGKLFF,few,TRBV2,.,TRBJ1-4
.,CASSKAVGQGAYEQYF,once,TRBV21-1,.,TRBJ2-7
TGTGCCACCAGTACTCAGGGGGACACTGAAGCTTTCTTT,CATSTQGDTEAFF,once,TRBV19,TRBD1,TRBJ1-1
TGTGCCACCAGCACCGGGGGGGCCATAGGAAACATTCAGTACTTC,CATSTGGAIGNIQYF,.,TRBV15,TRBD2,TRBJ2-4
TGCAGTGCTAGAATGGGGAACCTAATGGAGACCCAGTACTTC,CSARMGNLMETQYF,few,TRBV20-1,.,TRBJ2-5
TGCGCCAGCAGCCTCCTACCTGGACAGGGAGTAGGAAACACCATATATTTT,CASSLLPGQGVGNTIYF,.,TRBV4-1,TRBD1,TRBJ1-3
TGTGCCAGCAGACTCCAGGGGGCGGCTGCTTTCTTT,CASRLQGAAAFF,.,TRBV12-3/TRBV12-4,TRBD1,TRBJ1-1
TGTGCCAGCAGCCACAGCGGGGGGCGAGAGACCCAGTACTTC,CASSHSGGRETQYF,few,TRBV7-9,TRBD2,TRBJ2-5
TGTGCCAGCAGTGTCACCCGTCAGGGGGCAAGTACCGGGGAGCTGTTTTTT,CASSVTRQGASTGELFF,few,TRBV27,TRBD1,TRBJ2-2
TGTGCCAGCAGTTTAAACAGGGTCCTGGAGACCCAGTACTTC,CASSLNRVLETQYF,few,TRBV27,.,TRBJ2-5
TGTGCCAGCAGTACCCGGACAGGGGCAGATACGCAGTATTTT,CASSTRTGADTQYF,few,TRBV12-3/TRBV12-4,TRBD1,TRBJ2-3
TGCGCCAGCAGCATAACGCGGGGCCCCGGGGAGACCCAGTACTTC,CASSITRGPGETQYF,few,TRBV5-1,.,TRBJ2-5
TGTGCCAGCAGTTTAGAGAGGGAGGATGAGCAGTTCTTC,CASSLEREDEQFF,.,TRBV12-3/TRBV12-4,.,TRBJ2-1
TGTGCCAGCAGCACTCCCGGGACCATCAATGAGCAGTTCTTC,CASSTPGTINEQFF,.,TRBV28,.,TRBJ2-1
TGTGCCAGCAGCTTATTCCAGGGGAAAGGATCACCCCTCCACTTT,CASSLFQGKGSPLHF,once,TRBV7-2,.,TRBJ1-6
TGTGCCACCAGCAGAGGCCAGGGGGGGGGCACTGAAGCTTTCTTT,CATSRGQGGGTEAFF,few,TRBV15,TRBD1,TRBJ1-1
TGTGCCAGCAGTCCAAGGGCGGGACAGAATAATGAAAAACTGTTTTTT,CASSPRAGQNNEKLFF,few,TRBV12-3/TRBV12-4,TRBD1,TRBJ1-4
TGCGCCAGCAGCTTAAGACAGGGGAGCGACATTCAGTGCTTC,CASSLRQGSDIQCF,.,TRBV5-1,TRBD1,TRBJ2-4
TGTGCCAGCAGAATGGCGGGGGGGAACACCGGGGAGCTGTTTTTT,CASRMAGGNTGELFF,few,TRBV25-1,TRBD2,TRBJ2-2
TGTGCCAGCAGGACAGGGGCGGGGACTGAAGCTTTCTTT,CASRTGAGTEAFF,few,TRBV2,TRBD1,TRBJ1-1
TGTGCCAGCAGTGAAGGGACTAGCACAGATACGCAGTATTTT,CASSEGTSTDTQYF,few,TRBV2,.,TRBJ2-3